The 2 T cell receptor beta chains given below trace back to one sample, sequenced in a study of PD-1 blockade in classical Hodgkin lymphoma. Every patient had relapsed following autologous stem cell transplantation, and cohorts differed in brentuximab vedotin exposure. Only in-frame clones appear in the TCRdb table, and some are missing; sequencing was by immunoSEQ multiplex PCR. Of 40,000 to 55,000 clones in the sample, around nine tenths were seen once. Sequenced here: peripheral blood mononuclear cells (PBMCs), sampled at baseline. These receptors were taken from a human donor with classical Hodgkin lymphoma.

The gene calls are TRBV6-5 and TRBJ2-1; D perhaps matches TRBD1 (6 bases). V lost 5 bases and J 9 bases, leaving 11 bases between the germline ends. CDR1 and CDR2 from the germline V gene are MNHEY and SVGAGI. The CDR3 covers 12 residues. CDR3 coding DNA: TGTGCCAGCAGTCCCCAGGGGACTGAGCAGTTCTTC. This codes for CASSPQGTEQFF.

The chain carries TRBV2 and TRBJ2-7, with TRBD2 matching over 8 bases. This CDR3 region has 13 residues. V lost 7 bases, J lost 2 bases, and 4 bases stayed unmatched. Germline V lookup: CDR1 SNHLY, CDR2 FYNNEI. The CDR3 nucleotides are TGTGCCAGCACGGCGGGGGGTACCTACGAGCAGTACTTC. It specifies CASTAGGTYEQYF. Variable domain in full (rest from reference TRBV2 and TRBJ2-7): EPEVTQTPSHQVTQMGQEVILRCVPISNHLYFYWYRQILGQKVEFLVSFYNNEISEKSEIFDDQFSVERPDGSNFTLKIRSTKLEDSAMYFCASTAGGTYEQYFGPGTRLTVT.